The present T cell receptor beta chain was sequenced within a study of Ad26.COV2.S vaccination and SARS-CoV-2 variants (dated by TCRdb to 2020 to 2023). Looking at the study overall: Donors in the vaccine arm were drawn from COV1001, a multicentre, randomized, double-blind, placebo-controlled phase I-IIa trial testing Ad26.COV2.S in healthy adults. Ad26.COV2.S was administered intramuscularly at 5 x 10^10 or 1 x 10^11 viral particles, either as a single shot or as two shots given 56 days apart. Investigators did not know the trial group allocation while performing experiments and assessing outcomes. Trial participants were randomized into five groups of five: low-dose or high-dose Ad26.COV2.S given once or twice, or placebo on both occasions. Sequencing of the TCRbeta repertoire served to evaluate the specificity and breadth of SARS-CoV-2-reactive T cell receptors following Ad26.COV2.S vaccination. The TCR-sequenced set comprised approximately 30 samples: around 20 Ad26.COV2.S vaccine recipients, 5 placebo recipients and 8 SARS-CoV-2 convalescent individuals.

Explained via the paper, the treatment or condition label denotes: roughly 20 received Ad26.COV2.S at low or high dose, single or two shots; about five received placebo; per-sample allocation not given. Repertoires of vaccine and placebo recipients were sequenced from samples taken on day 63 after the first injection. Cohort 1b enrolled some 25 adults aged 18-55 years at a single site in Boston, USA, between 29 July and 7 August 2020. Ad26.COV2.S was a replication-incompetent adenovirus type 26 vector that expressed a prefusion-stabilized SARS-CoV-2 spike protein derived from the original Wuhan strain. CDR1 and CDR2 are drawn from the germline V gene: SNHLY, FYNNEI. At the junction V is shortened by 5 bases and J by 3 bases, with 2 bases in between. Including cysteine and phenylalanine, the CDR3 has 10 amino acids. The only DNA kept is the CDR3, 30 bases in frame from the first base. With respect to this clone: Its antigen target is currently unknown. No base quality values were provided; no much bigger clone lies one nucleotide off.

Broader findings and caveats from the paper: Comparable non-spike TCR breadth was observed between vaccine and placebo recipients, consistent with only spike being contained in the vaccine. After vaccination, spike-specific CD8+ and CD4+ T cell responses were reported to show substantial breadth. The study was not powered for comparison of responses between vaccine doses or regimens. It was noted by the authors that total T cell responses may have been underestimated by the TCR breadth and depth analyses. Spike-specific TCR breadth was higher in Ad26.COV2.S recipients than in placebo recipients (P = 0.0014).

TCRbeta CDR3 regions were sequenced with the immunoSEQ Assay. After extraction, genomic DNA underwent amplification by bias-controlled multiplex PCR, followed by high-throughput sequencing. Regarding the original processing steps: To quantify the absolute abundance of every unique TCRbeta CDR3 region, sequences were collapsed and filtered. T cell fraction was estimated by normalizing TCRbeta template counts to usable DNA, which was measured by amplifying reference genes present in all nucleated cells. Repertoire TCRs were annotated as SARS-CoV-2-specific by exact matching of V gene, CDR3 amino acid sequence and J gene to a known reactive TCR set. The reference SARS-CoV-2 TCR set was obtained from MIRA and was filtered for enrichment in COVID-19-positive ImmuneCODE repertoires, whereby public or cross-reactive TCRs were removed. Using the MIRA antigens, annotated TCRs were further analysed by specific ORF or by position within an ORF. Breadth was defined as annotated unique rearrangements over total unique productive rearrangements; depth was the summed frequency of those rearrangements. TCR breadth was compared between groups using two-sided Wilcoxon rank-sum tests. TCRdb holds this immuneACCESS table with in-frame rearrangements only. Some clones are missing; in checked studies, unresolved V genes explain under half, and the rest has no known cause. V, J and clone size reflect that table, while D and trimming were determined from the DNA. The sample data list about 400,000 clones, and roughly 90% of these were observed just once. Together, the top ten hold around 1.8% of the sample.

The chain was built from TRBV2 and TRBJ2-7; no D gene call is confident. The sequence was obtained from a person aged 18 to 65 who received the Ad26.COV2.S COVID-19 vaccine or a placebo. The input for sequencing was peripheral blood, taken in a trial of Ad26.COV2.S vaccine versus placebo. The CDR3 has the sequence CASSFYEQYF. The DNA is TGTGCCAGCAGTTTCTACGAGCAGTACTTC. The full variable domain, with segments outside the CDR3 supplied by the reference TRBV2 and TRBJ2-7 proteins, appears as EPEVTQTPSHQVTQMGQEVILRCVPISNHLYFYWYRQILGQKVEFLVSFYNNEISEKSEIFDDQFSVERPDGSNFTLKIRSTKLEDSAMYFCASSFYEQYFGPGTRLTVT.